This TCR beta chain was observed in a study of blood T cell repertoires in COVID-19. Study summary: Spain, Italy and the United States supplied samples that represented acute and convalescent COVID-19.

The table came from immunoSEQ multiplex PCR; TCRdb's copy has only in-frame clones and leaves some out. The table lists 110,000 or so clones, 87% of them singletons, with roughly 2.2% in the top ten. CDR1 is LGHNA and CDR2 is YNFKEQ in the germline V gene. The CDR3 covers 16 residues. Trimming at V came to 0 bases and at J to 7 bases, leaving 7 bases not matched to a gene. Sequenced: peripheral blood. This clonotype was obtained from a woman between 50 and 59 years old with acute or convalescent COVID-19. The chain has TRBV4-2 and TRBJ2-1; 9 bases fit TRBD2. The CDR3 protein is CASSQDGAGGPNEQFF. The CDR3 DNA is TGTGCCAGCAGCCAAGATGGCGCGGGGGGGCCGAATGAGCAGTTCTTC.